The 24 T cell receptor beta chains given below trace back to one sample, sequenced in a study of a mutant IDH1 vaccine in newly diagnosed glioma. Described time point: week 35, safety follow-up. The content of each vaccine dose was 300 ug of mutant IDH1 20-mer peptide, and topical imiquimod accompanied it. This table comes from immunoSEQ multiplex PCR, and its TCRdb copy is limited to in-frame clones, with some not included. The sample consists of tens of thousands of clones, around 84% of them appearing once. The antigens of these receptors remain unknown. Material: PBMCs, obtained from a glioma patient whose treatment included an IDH1 peptide vaccine. The receptors shown here come from a woman aged 18-29 years with glioma.

The V gene is TRBV5-1, the J gene TRBJ2-7; D gene uncertain. CDR3 size: 13 residues. Germline values: CDR1 SGHRS, CDR2 YFSETQ. Trimming cost V 2 bases and J 2 bases, with 8 bases left between them. The CDR3 DNA reads TGCGCCAGCAGCTTCCGACCACCCTACGAGCAGTACTTC. Translation gives CASSFRPPYEQYF. Complete variable domain (other parts from reference TRBV5-1 and TRBJ2-7): KAGVTQTPRYLIKTRGQQVTLSCSPISGHRSVSWYQQTPGQGLQFLFEYFSETQRNKGNFPGRFSGRQFSNSRSEMNVSTLELGDSALYLCASSFRPPYEQYFGPGTRLTVT.

The V gene is TRBV5-1, the J gene TRBJ2-2; no clear D. Trimming removed 0 bases from V and 5 bases from J, with 11 bases in between. Germline loops: CDR1 SGHRS, CDR2 YFSETQ. The CDR3 spans 15 residues. CDR3 residues: CASSLVRLGTGELFF. Here the CDR3 DNA reads TGCGCCAGCAGCTTGGTACGGCTGGGGACCGGGGAGCTGTTTTTT.

V and J are TRBV11-3 and TRBJ1-1; no clear D. The V end was cut by 5 bases, the J end by 0 bases, with 13 bases between. The CDR3 is made up of 15 amino acids. The germline CDR1 and CDR2 sequences are SGHNT and YENEEA. The CDR3 protein is CASSPKRQLNTEAFF. The DNA of the CDR3 is TGTGCCAGCAGCCCCAAGCGGCAGCTGAACACTGAAGCTTTCTTT.

The chain recombines TRBV7-3 with TRBJ1-1; D remains unclear. The CDR3 is 15 residues long. CDR1 is SGHTA, CDR2 FQGTGA, per germline. The V and J ends lost 5 bases and 1 base respectively, with 14 bases between them. The CDR3 DNA reads as TGTGCCAGCAGCCCGATCTGCGTCTCGAACACTGAAGCTTTCTTT. Protein: CASSPICVSNTEAFF. Filled out from reference TRBV7-3 and TRBJ1-1, the complete variable domain reads GAGVSQTPSNKVTEKGKYVELRCDPISGHTALYWYRQSLGQGPEFLIYFQGTGAADDSGLPNDRFFAVRPEGSVSTLKIQRTERGDSAVYLCASSPICVSNTEAFFGQGTRLTVV.

This clone showed up just once. The V call is TRBV29-1, the J call TRBJ2-7; TRBD2 is a possible D gene (6 bases). Trimming took off 6 bases at V and 0 bases at J, with 18 bases between the two ends. CDR1 is SQVTM, CDR2 ANQGSEA, per germline. The CDR3 covers 15 residues. CDR3 sequence (DNA): TGCAGCGTCTATGGAGGGGACGGTCCCTCCTACGAGCAGTACTTC. Translation: CSVYGGDGPSYEQYF.

The rearrangement links TRBV30 to TRBJ1-2, with D possibly being TRBD1 (5 bases). The ends were cut back, 7 bases at V and 2 bases at J, with 11 bases in the middle. Germline CDR1 reads GTSNPN; CDR2 reads SVGIG (reference sequence). This CDR3 has 12 residues. The CDR3 protein is CAYFPGNYGYTF. The CDR3 DNA reads TGTGCCTATTTTCCAGGGAACTATGGCTACACCTTC.

V is TRBV6-5 and J is TRBJ2-7; tentative D call: TRBD2 (6 bases). The CDR3 has 15 amino acids. Trimming took off 5 bases at V and 2 bases at J, with 16 bases between the two ends. Germline V gives CDR1 MNHEY, CDR2 SVGAGI. The chain's CDR3 is CASSLGRTPTYEQYF. CDR3 nucleotides: TGTGCCAGCAGTCTAGGGAGGACACCTACCTACGAGCAGTACTTC.

This chain joins TRBV2 and TRBJ2-5; 8 nucleotides match TRBD1. CDR1 and CDR2 (germline): SNHLY, FYNNEI. V gave up 7 bases and J gave up 5 bases; unmatched junction bases: 6. The CDR3 contains 13 residues. The CDR3 region has the DNA TGTGCCAGCAAACAGGGGGTGGCTGAGACCCAGTACTTC. It is translated as CASKQGVAETQYF.

The chain uses TRBV4-2 and TRBJ2-3; D not resolved. Germline lookup yields CDR1 LGHNA and CDR2 YNFKEQ. This CDR3 comprises 15 residues. Trimming stripped 4 bases from V and 5 bases from J, with 16 bases between. CDR3 DNA: TGTGCCAGCAGCCGGGTGGGGTCGTTGGGAGATACGCAGTATTTT. It specifies CASSRVGSLGDTQYF.

The V and J genes are TRBV29-1 and TRBJ2-1, with 8 bases aligning to TRBD2. CDR1 is SQVTM and CDR2 is ANQGSEA in the germline V gene. The ends lost 4 bases at V and 9 bases at J; junction bases unmatched: 8. The CDR3 is made up of 13 amino acids. The CDR3, as DNA: TGCAGCGTTGCGGCGGGAGGCATTGGTGAGCAGTTCTTC. Amino acid sequence: CSVAAGGIGEQFF.

The V call is TRBV5-1, the J call TRBJ2-3; D ambiguous. This CDR3 has 14 residues. Germline V lookup: CDR1 SGHRS, CDR2 YFSETQ. Trimming stripped 0 bases from V and 2 bases from J, with 7 bases between. CDR3 sequence: CASSLAGHTDTQYF. DNA for the CDR3: TGCGCCAGCAGCTTGGCAGGCCACACAGATACGCAGTATTTT.

This clone was observed a few times. J is TRBJ1-4 and V is TRBV4-3; the D gene is possibly TRBD1 (5 bases). V lost 1 base to trimming and J lost 4 bases, with 10 bases between them. This CDR3 has 15 residues. Germline V gene data show CDR1 as LGHNA and CDR2 as YSLEER. This chain's CDR3 is CASSQVWQGNEKLFF. CDR3 DNA sequence: TGCGCCAGCAGCCAAGTTTGGCAGGGTAATGAAAAACTGTTTTTT.

The rearrangement uses TRBV20-1 and TRBJ1-3, with D hard to call. Germline CDR1 DFQATT, CDR2 SNEGSKA (reference sequence). There are 11 residues in the CDR3. Trimming removed 1 base from V and 4 bases from J, with 2 bases in between. The chain's CDR3 is CSARVGNTIYF. CDR3 DNA: TGCAGTGCTAGAGTAGGAAACACCATATATTTT.

Comments on this clone: The junction and the germline gene differ at one end; a read error may be behind it. The V call is TRBV11-3, the J call TRBJ2-1; D is ambiguous. CDR1 is SGHNT and CDR2 is YENEEA in the germline V gene. The CDR3 loop spans 16 amino acids. This CDR3 is CASSSSRRTQAGLPLF. CDR3 coding DNA: TGTGCCAGCAGCTCCAGCCGCCGCACACAAGCAGGATTACCGCTCTTC.

This clone has only one observation. The rearrangement links TRBV11-2 to TRBJ1-4; 8 nucleotides line up with TRBD1. The ends lost 1 base at V and 9 bases at J; junction bases unmatched: 13. The germline CDR1 and CDR2 sequences are SGHAT and FQNNGV. There are 17 residues in the CDR3. The CDR3 DNA follows: TGTGCCAGCAGCTTAGTACAGGGGGAGAACATAATGAAAAAACTGTTTTTT. This codes for CASSLVQGENIMKKLFF.

V gene TRBV6-1 combines with J gene TRBJ2-7, with 7 bases lining up with TRBD1. This CDR3 is 16 amino acids long. V gave up 1 base and J gave up 2 bases; unmatched junction bases: 8. Germline CDR1 and CDR2: MNHNS and SASEGT. The CDR3 loop is CASSEVSARGTYEQYF. The CDR3 DNA follows: TGTGCCAGCAGTGAAGTTTCGGCCAGGGGGACCTACGAGCAGTACTTC.

The chain recombines TRBV19 with TRBJ1-2; D is unclear. Per germline, CDR1 LNHDA and CDR2 SQIVND (reference sequence). The CDR3 contains 16 residues. Trimming pared 0 bases from V and 3 bases from J, leaving 14 bases between. CDR3: CASSIDLLGRDYGYTF. The CDR3 bases are TGTGCCAGTAGTATAGATTTGTTAGGGCGGGACTATGGCTACACCTTC.

This rearrangement joins TRBV11-3 to TRBJ2-2; D is undetermined. Trimming took off 4 bases at V and 0 bases at J, with 9 bases between the two ends. Per germline, CDR1 SGHNT and CDR2 YENEEA. The CDR3 runs to 15 residues. The chain's CDR3 is CASSSFSSNTGELFF. As DNA, the CDR3 is TGTGCCAGCAGCTCCTTCTCCTCGAACACCGGGGAGCTGTTTTTT.

The chain has TRBV5-4 and TRBJ2-5; D gene ambiguous. The CDR3 is made up of 15 amino acids. Germline CDR1 is SGHNT and CDR2 is YYREEE (reference sequence). Trimming removed 0 bases from V and 5 bases from J, with 14 bases in between. CDR3 nucleotides: TGTGCCAGCAGCTTGGGTTCTGCGGTCGGGGAGACCCAGTACTTC. Protein product: CASSLGSAVGETQYF.

The V gene is TRBV9, the J gene TRBJ2-5; D not certain. V was pared by 0 bases and J by 4 bases, with 13 bases between. This CDR3 has 15 amino acids. CDR1 and CDR2 from the germline V gene are SGDLS and YYNGEE. The DNA for the CDR3 is TGTGCCAGCAGCGTAGATCCGGACGGATTAGAGACCCAGTACTTC. It codes for CASSVDPDGLETQYF.

This clone was observed a few times. This chain joins TRBV30 and TRBJ1-3; no clear D. The CDR3 runs to 14 residues. Germline CDR1 reads GTSNPN; CDR2 reads SVGIG (reference sequence). V was shortened by 7 bases and J by 0 bases, with 13 bases between the two germline ends. CDR3: CAYDGGSSGNTIYF. CDR3 nucleotide sequence: TGTGCCTACGACGGAGGGAGCTCTGGAAACACCATATATTTT.

The rearrangement links TRBV28 to TRBJ2-3, with D tentatively TRBD1 (6 bases). There are 16 residues in the CDR3. Germline V lookup: CDR1 MDHEN, CDR2 SYDVKM. V lost 2 bases to trimming and J lost 6 bases, with 18 bases between them. CDR3 DNA sequence: TGTGCCAGCAGTTTAGGGGACACCTCGGGGCTCGATACGCAGTATTTT. Translation: CASSLGDTSGLDTQYF.

The chain carries TRBV6-1 and TRBJ2-7; 11 nucleotides agree with TRBD2. The CDR3 runs 15 residues. The ends lost 6 bases at V and 4 bases at J; junction bases unmatched: 8. Germline V gene data show CDR1 as MNHNS and CDR2 as SASEGT. CDR3 nucleotide sequence: TGTGCCAGCAGACCGCGACTAGCGGGAACTTACGAGCAGTACTTC. Its translation is CASRPRLAGTYEQYF.

The chain has TRBV7-9 and TRBJ1-3; D gene ambiguous. Germline lookup yields CDR1 SEHNR and CDR2 FQNEAQ (reference sequence). V lost 5 bases to trimming and J lost 4 bases, with 6 bases between them. The CDR3 runs to 12 residues. CDR3 DNA: TGTGCCAGCAGCCGCACAGGAAACACCATATATTTT. It codes for CASSRTGNTIYF.